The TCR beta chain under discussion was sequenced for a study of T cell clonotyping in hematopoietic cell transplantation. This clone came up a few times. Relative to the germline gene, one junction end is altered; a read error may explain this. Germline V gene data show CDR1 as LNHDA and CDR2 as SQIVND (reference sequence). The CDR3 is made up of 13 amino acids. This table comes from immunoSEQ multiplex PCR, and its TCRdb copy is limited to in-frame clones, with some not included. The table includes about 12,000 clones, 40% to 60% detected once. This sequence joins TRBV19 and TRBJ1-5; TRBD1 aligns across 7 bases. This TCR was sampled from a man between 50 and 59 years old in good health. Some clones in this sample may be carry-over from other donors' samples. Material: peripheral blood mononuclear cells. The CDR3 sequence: CASSKGAGQPQHF. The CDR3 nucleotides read TGTGCCAGCAGTAAGGGGGCCGGCCAGCCCCAGCATTTT.